This T cell receptor (beta chain) was recovered during a study of T cell responses to AZD1222 COVID-19 vaccine. A few counts support this clone. The target antigen is unknown. The length of the CDR3 is 14 residues. Germline V gives CDR1 MNHEY, CDR2 SMNVEV (reference sequence). Germline trimming cut 6 bases from V and 8 bases from J; bases unmatched to any gene: 7. Study conclusions and caveats: Clonal diversity was possibly underestimated; the donors were predominantly white British and more often female.

The method was immunoSEQ multiplex PCR; TCRdb's version includes in-frame clones alone and lacks a portion of them. The sample holds 200,000 or so clones, roughly 92% seen once. The sequence was collected from an adult who received the AZD1222 COVID-19 vaccine. The material was peripheral blood, obtained 28 days after the second AZD1222 dose. The chain recombines TRBV27 with TRBJ1-4; 9 nucleotides align to TRBD1. CDR3 loop: CASSHGTGSEKLFF. Here the CDR3 DNA reads TGTGCCAGCAGCCACGGGACAGGGTCAGAAAAACTGTTTTTT.